These 25 T cell receptor beta chains were sequenced from one sample in a study of shared clonotypes between healthy human individuals (dated by TCRdb to about 2020). The library was built by means of the immunoSEQ multiplex PCR assay. TCRdb provides this immuneACCESS table in a form limited to in-frame rearrangements. Some clones are lacking; in checked studies, under half of them reflect an unresolved V gene, and why the rest are absent is not known. This sample lists about 1.1 million clones; about four fifths were detected once. The ten largest account for around 0.47% of the sample. The sample taken for sequencing was memory CD4+ T cells from PBMCs. The cell subset or site label of this sample denotes: CD45RA-negative fraction. These receptors were obtained from a man aged 18-30 years in good health. Some clones in this sample may be carry-over from other donors' samples.

This clone appeared a few times. The rearrangement joins TRBV5-1 to TRBJ2-1; 7 nucleotides match TRBD2. The V gene end was trimmed by 0 bases and the J gene end by 8 bases; junction bases not matched to a gene: 8. Per the germline V gene, CDR1 is SGHRS and CDR2 is YFSETQ. The CDR3 spans 15 residues. CDR3 bases: TGCGCCAGCAGCTTGGTTGTTAGCGGGCTCGATGAGCAGTTCTTC. Its translation: CASSLVVSGLDEQFF.

The chain couples TRBV5-1 to TRBJ1-1; the match to TRBD1 covers 9 bases. CDR1 is SGHRS, CDR2 YFSETQ, per germline. This CDR3 is built from 13 residues. Germline trimming cut 7 bases from V and 1 base from J; bases unmatched to any gene: 2. As DNA, the CDR3 is TGCGCCAGCTTGGACAGGGGGAACACTGAAGCTTTCTTT. Residues: CASLDRGNTEAFF.

The genes are TRBV5-1 and TRBJ1-3; D remains unclear. CDR3 length: 16 amino acids. Deletions cut 0 bases from V and 0 bases from J, with 10 bases between. The V gene's germline CDR1 is SGHRS and CDR2 YFSETQ. The DNA of the CDR3 is TGCGCCAGCAGCTTGGGGAATCCGGCCTCTGGAAACACCATATATTTT. This encodes CASSLGNPASGNTIYF.

This chain links TRBV29-1 with TRBJ1-6; D uncertain. Germline-derived CDR1 and CDR2 are SQVTM and ANQGSEA. The CDR3 totals 13 residues. V dropped 2 bases and J dropped 12 bases, with 14 bases sitting between them. CDR3 protein: CSVELSRGQPLHF. DNA for the CDR3: TGCAGCGTTGAACTTTCGCGGGGTCAACCCCTCCACTTT.

This clone showed up just a few times. The chain is built from TRBV7-8 and TRBJ2-2, with TRBD1 identical over 9 bases. The CDR3 has 16 amino acids. J was trimmed by 6 bases and V by 5 bases; bases with no gene match: 10. Germline CDR1 SGHVS, CDR2 FQNEAQ. CDR3 DNA sequence: TGTGCCAGCAGCCAAACCGGGACAGGGAGTGCCGGGGAGCTGTTTTTT. Its protein product is CASSQTGTGSAGELFF.

The V call is TRBV7-3, the J call TRBJ2-1, with D possibly matching TRBD1 (5 bases). Germline-derived CDR1 and CDR2 are SGHTA and FQGTGA. Between the trimmed V and J ends, which lost 4 bases and 8 bases, there was a span of 18 bases. The CDR3 is 15 amino acids. For the CDR3, the DNA is TGTGCCAGCAGCTCACCAGGGTTGTCAAACGATGAGCAGTTCTTC. This encodes CASSSPGLSNDEQFF.

The chain employs TRBV19 and TRBJ1-5; D perhaps matches TRBD1 (5 bases). There are 14 residues in the CDR3. Looked up from germline, CDR1 is LNHDA and CDR2 is SQIVND (reference sequence). V lost 6 bases and J 7 bases, leaving 16 bases between the germline ends. The CDR3 region has the DNA TGTGCCAGTAGGCGGAGGGGCGAGGTACAGCCCCAGCATTTT. Translation: CASRRRGEVQPQHF.

The chain uses TRBV6-6 and TRBJ2-1, with 12 bases lining up with TRBD2. Germline trimming cut 5 bases from V and 4 bases from J; bases unmatched to any gene: 3. CDR1 and CDR2 (germline): MNHNY, SVGAGI (reference sequence). The CDR3 consists of 15 residues. The CDR3 DNA reads TGTGCCAGCAGTGTCGGGACTAGCGGGTACAATGAGCAGTTCTTC. Encoded protein: CASSVGTSGYNEQFF.

The J gene is TRBJ1-5, the V gene TRBV6-1; the match to TRBD1 covers 8 bases. The CDR3 consists of 15 residues. The J segment lost 4 bases and the V segment lost 4 bases, leaving 6 bases of the junction unmatched. CDR1 MNHNS and CDR2 SASEGT come from the germline V gene. The CDR3 region is CASSGDRWGNQPQHF. CDR3 bases: TGTGCCAGCAGTGGGGACAGGTGGGGGAATCAGCCCCAGCATTTT.

CDR3 DNA: TGCGCCAGCAGCTTGGGCAGGGTCTCGGATGGCTACACCTTC. Amino acid sequence: CASSLGRVSDGYTF. The chain combines TRBV5-1 with TRBJ1-2; weak D call: TRBD1 (5 bases). V lost 0 bases and J lost 6, with 12 bases in between. This CDR3 has 14 amino acids. CDR1 and CDR2 (germline): SGHRS, YFSETQ.

The chain is built from TRBV19 and TRBJ2-7; no definite D call. Germline CDR1 and CDR2: LNHDA and SQIVND (reference sequence). Deletions cut 6 bases from V and 0 bases from J, with 9 bases between. This CDR3 is built from 13 residues. The CDR3 nucleotides read TGTGCCAGTAGCAGATCAGTCTCCTACGAGCAGTACTTC. As protein: CASSRSVSYEQYF.

The chain is built from TRBV6-5 and TRBJ2-5, with 9 bases matching TRBD1. The CDR3 loop spans 15 amino acids. The trim removed 10 bases at V and 5 bases at J, leaving 14 bases unmatched. In germline, CDR1 is MNHEY, CDR2 SVGAGI. The DNA of the CDR3 is TGTGCCACTCAAACGGGGACAGGGAAGGTGGAGACCCAGTACTTC. Amino acid sequence: CATQTGTGKVETQYF.

This sequence joins TRBV30 and TRBJ2-1; 7 nucleotides match TRBD1. Germline-derived CDR1 and CDR2 are GTSNPN and SVGIG (reference sequence). The CDR3 spans 14 residues. With 0 bases clipped from V and 7 bases from J, the junction kept 6 bases outside the gene matches. Here the CDR3 reads CAWSVLTGINEQFF. Written as DNA, the CDR3 is TGTGCCTGGAGTGTCCTGACAGGGATTAATGAGCAGTTCTTC.

The table lists this clone with a count of one. The chain recombines TRBV28 with TRBJ1-2; D gene uncertain. CDR1 and CDR2 (germline): MDHEN, SYDVKM. The CDR3 consists of 12 residues. V shed 6 bases and J shed 4 bases, with 9 bases lying between them. CDR3 bases: TGTGCCAGCAGGAGTTCTTCCTATGGCTACACCTTC. Protein: CASRSSSYGYTF.

The chain links TRBV10-3 to TRBJ1-5; D unresolved. The CDR3 is made up of 18 amino acids. Trimming left V 0 bases short and J 0 bases short, with 15 bases between. Germline CDR1 ENHRY, CDR2 SYGVKD. CDR3 sequence reads: CAISESVRLGYSNQPQHF. DNA of the CDR3: TGTGCCATCAGTGAGTCCGTTCGCCTCGGGTATAGCAATCAGCCCCAGCATTTT.

A remark on this clone: Other DNA sequences in the sample encode the same CDR3. The rearrangement joins TRBV7-2 to TRBJ1-5; D remains unclear. V was shortened by 3 bases and J by 2 bases, with 11 bases between the two germline ends. Germline loops: CDR1 SGHTA, CDR2 FQGNSA. CDR3 length equals 15 residues. CDR3 sequence: CASSLYGTRNQPQHF. The CDR3 region has the DNA TGTGCCAGCAGCTTGTATGGCACCCGCAATCAGCCCCAGCATTTT.

This chain joins TRBV2 and TRBJ2-7; D is perhaps TRBD2 (6 bases). Per the germline V gene, CDR1 is SNHLY and CDR2 is FYNNEI. The V gene lost 6 bases and the J gene lost 2 bases, with 17 bases spanning the gap. CDR3 length: 15 amino acids. CDR3 in amino acids: CASSLTLPGAYEQYF. CDR3 bases: TGTGCCAGCAGCCTCACCTTACCGGGAGCCTACGAGCAGTACTTC.

This clone has more than one count but fewer than ten. This chain connects TRBV5-4 to TRBJ1-2; TRBD1 matches 10 bases. Trimming cost V 8 bases and J 7 bases; bases outside gene matches: 11. The CDR3 spans 14 residues. Germline values: CDR1 SGHNT, CDR2 YYREEE (reference sequence). CDR3 region: CASTPGQGNFGYTF. The CDR3, as DNA: TGTGCCAGTACACCGGGACAGGGGAATTTTGGCTACACCTTC.

This clone has just one count. The genes are TRBV18 and TRBJ2-7, with 11 bases lining up with TRBD1. CDR1 and CDR2 from the germline V gene are KGHSH and LQKENI. With 4 bases clipped from V and 7 bases from J, the junction kept 6 bases outside the gene matches. This CDR3 contains 14 residues. CDR3 sequence reads: CASSRGQGVEEQYF. CDR3 nucleotide sequence: TGTGCCAGCTCACGGGGACAGGGGGTAGAGGAGCAGTACTTC.

This clone was seen just once. Other DNA sequences within the sample encode an identical CDR3. The J gene is TRBJ2-3, the V gene TRBV11-3; D possibly corresponds to TRBD2 (5 bases). This CDR3 has 14 residues. CDR1 and CDR2 (germline): SGHNT, YENEEA. V gave up 5 bases and J gave up 2 bases, with 11 bases separating them. The CDR3 region has the DNA TGTGCCAGCAGCCCCGGACTTTCCACAGATACGCAGTATTTT. Protein product: CASSPGLSTDTQYF.

This sequence joins TRBV6-5 and TRBJ2-5; 8 positions agree with TRBD1. This CDR3 comprises 14 residues. The V gene's germline CDR1 is MNHEY and CDR2 SVGAGI. The J segment lost 4 bases and the V segment lost 6 bases, leaving 7 bases of the junction unmatched. The DNA of the CDR3 is TGTGCCAGCAGCTCCGGACAGGGTGGAGAGACCCAGTACTTC. Residues: CASSSGQGGETQYF.

This clone was seen just once. This chain connects TRBV2 to TRBJ2-1; tentatively, D is TRBD1 or TRBD2 (5 bases each). The V end was cut by 7 bases, the J end by 4 bases, with 14 bases between. Looked up from germline, CDR1 is SNHLY and CDR2 is FYNNEI. This CDR3 comprises 14 residues. Here the CDR3 reads CASNGDGGYNEQFF. The CDR3 DNA reads TGTGCCAGCAACGGTGATGGGGGATACAATGAGCAGTTCTTC.

As concerns this clone: Other DNA sequences from this sample encode an identical CDR3 as well. The gene calls are TRBV28 and TRBJ2-3; D possibly matches TRBD1 or TRBD2 (6 bases each). The V and J ends lost 4 bases and 6 bases respectively, with 11 bases between them. CDR1 and CDR2 from the germline V gene are MDHEN and SYDVKM. CDR3 length: 13 residues. Written as DNA, the CDR3 is TGTGCCAGCAGTTATGGGGGGCCGGATACGCAGTATTTT. Amino acids: CASSYGGPDTQYF.

The rearrangement links TRBV14 to TRBJ1-1; unclear D gene. Germline CDR1 reads SGHDN; CDR2 reads FVKESK. V was shortened by 1 base and J by 3 bases, with 6 bases between the two germline ends. The CDR3 has 13 residues. This chain's CDR3 is CASSQALDTEAFF. Written as DNA, the CDR3 is TGTGCCAGCAGCCAAGCACTTGACACTGAAGCTTTCTTT.

J is TRBJ2-7 and V is TRBV27; perhaps TRBD2 as D (5 bases). Between the trimmed V and J ends, which lost 3 bases and 3 bases, there was a span of 15 bases. This CDR3 is built from 15 residues. Germline V gene lookup returns CDR1 MNHEY and CDR2 SMNVEV (reference sequence). The CDR3 region has the DNA TGTGCCAGCAGTTTGAACGGCCTGGGAGTCTACGAGCAGTACTTC. Translating gives CASSLNGLGVYEQYF.